This record concerns one TCR beta chain sequence. Authors of the study amplified TCR beta CDR3 regions from RNA transcripts. First-round RT-PCR targeting the TCR CDR3 was performed with the HTBI primer set. TCRdb re-called the multiplex PCR reads through MiXCR, storing one row per CDR3 protein. The sample carries 92,000 or so distinct CDR3 sequences, 51% recorded once. CDR3 size: 12 residues. Germline CDR1 reads MGHDK; CDR2 reads SYGVNS. The V gene lost 8 bases and the J gene lost 2 bases, with 10 bases spanning the gap. The data were obtained in a study of T cells in Graves' hyperthyroidism and ophthalmopathy. Turning to the study itself: Peripheral blood was drawn at first diagnosis, prior to all treatment.

Sequencing used blood. The TCR comes from a woman between 40 and 50 years old with Graves' hyperthyroidism. V gene TRBV25-1 combines with J gene TRBJ2-7; the D is unclear. In nucleotides, the CDR3 is TGTGCCAGCCCTATGGGAACCTACGAGCAGTACTTC. Protein product: CASPMGTYEQYF.